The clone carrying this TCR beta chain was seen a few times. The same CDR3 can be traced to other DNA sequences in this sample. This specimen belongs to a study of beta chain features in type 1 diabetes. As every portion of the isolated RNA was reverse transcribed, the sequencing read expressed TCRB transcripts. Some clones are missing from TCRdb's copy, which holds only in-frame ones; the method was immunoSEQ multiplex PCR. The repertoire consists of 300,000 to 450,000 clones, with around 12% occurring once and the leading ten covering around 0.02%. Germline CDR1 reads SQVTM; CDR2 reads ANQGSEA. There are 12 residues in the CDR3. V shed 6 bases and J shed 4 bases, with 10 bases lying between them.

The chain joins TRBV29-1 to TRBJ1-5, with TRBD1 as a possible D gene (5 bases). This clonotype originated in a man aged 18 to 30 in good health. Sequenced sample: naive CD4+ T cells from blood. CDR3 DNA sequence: TGCAGCGTCGGGCAGGGTAATCAGCCCCAGCATTTT. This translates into CSVGQGNQPQHF.